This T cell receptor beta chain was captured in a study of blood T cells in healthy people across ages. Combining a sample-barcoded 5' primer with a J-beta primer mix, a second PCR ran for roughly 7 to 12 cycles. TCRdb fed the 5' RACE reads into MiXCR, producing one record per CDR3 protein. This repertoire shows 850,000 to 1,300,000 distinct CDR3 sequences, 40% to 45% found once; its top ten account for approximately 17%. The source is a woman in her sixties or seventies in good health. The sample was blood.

The CDR3 DNA reads as TGCGCCAGCAGCCCCGGCCGCCGGACCTACAATGAGCAGTTCTTC. It codes for CASSPGRRTYNEQFF. The chain links TRBV5-1 to TRBJ2-1; D is uncertain. The CDR3 sequence is 15 residues long. V lost 4 bases to trimming and J lost 2 bases, with 13 bases between them. Germline V gene data show CDR1 as SGHRS and CDR2 as YFSETQ.